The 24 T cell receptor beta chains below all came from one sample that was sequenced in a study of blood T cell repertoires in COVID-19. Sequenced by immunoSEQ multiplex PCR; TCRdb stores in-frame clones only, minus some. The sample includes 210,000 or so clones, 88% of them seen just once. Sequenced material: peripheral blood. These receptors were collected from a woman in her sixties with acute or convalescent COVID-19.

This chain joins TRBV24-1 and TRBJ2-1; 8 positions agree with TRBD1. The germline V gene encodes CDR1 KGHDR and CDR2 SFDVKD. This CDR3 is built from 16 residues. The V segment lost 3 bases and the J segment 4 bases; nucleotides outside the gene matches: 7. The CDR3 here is CATSDPGQANYNEQFF. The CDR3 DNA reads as TGTGCCACCAGTGATCCGGGACAGGCGAATTACAATGAGCAGTTCTTC.

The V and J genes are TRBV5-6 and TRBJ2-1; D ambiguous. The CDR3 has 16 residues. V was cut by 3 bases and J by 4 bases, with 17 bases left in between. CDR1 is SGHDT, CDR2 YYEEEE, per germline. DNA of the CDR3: TGTGCCAGCAGCTCCCTCGACCAGAGGCATTACAATGAGCAGTTCTTC. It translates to CASSSLDQRHYNEQFF.

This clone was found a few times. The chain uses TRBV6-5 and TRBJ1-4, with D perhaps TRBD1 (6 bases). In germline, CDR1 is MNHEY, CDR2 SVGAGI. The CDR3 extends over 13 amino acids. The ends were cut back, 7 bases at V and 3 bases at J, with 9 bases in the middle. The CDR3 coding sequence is TGTGCCAGCAACGGGGGGCCTAATGAAAAACTGTTTTTT. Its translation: CASNGGPNEKLFF.

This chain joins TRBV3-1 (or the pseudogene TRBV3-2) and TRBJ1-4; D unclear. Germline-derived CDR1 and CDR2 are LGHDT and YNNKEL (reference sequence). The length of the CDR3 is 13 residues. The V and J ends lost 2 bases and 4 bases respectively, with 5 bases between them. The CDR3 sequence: CASSQRFNEKLFF. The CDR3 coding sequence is TGTGCCAGCAGCCAACGGTTTAATGAAAAACTGTTTTTT.

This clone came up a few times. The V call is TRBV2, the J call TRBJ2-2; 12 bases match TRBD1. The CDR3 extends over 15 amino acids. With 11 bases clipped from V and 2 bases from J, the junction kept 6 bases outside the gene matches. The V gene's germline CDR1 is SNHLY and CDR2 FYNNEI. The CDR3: CAGTGGAANTGELFF. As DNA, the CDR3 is TGTGCCGGGACAGGGGGCGCAGCTAACACCGGGGAGCTGTTTTTT.

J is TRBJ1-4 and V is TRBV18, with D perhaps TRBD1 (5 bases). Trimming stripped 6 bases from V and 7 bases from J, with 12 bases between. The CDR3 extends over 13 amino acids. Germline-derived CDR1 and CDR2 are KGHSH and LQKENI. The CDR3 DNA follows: TGTGCCAGCTCCCCGGCGGGGCGTGAAAAACTGTTTTTT. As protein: CASSPAGREKLFF.

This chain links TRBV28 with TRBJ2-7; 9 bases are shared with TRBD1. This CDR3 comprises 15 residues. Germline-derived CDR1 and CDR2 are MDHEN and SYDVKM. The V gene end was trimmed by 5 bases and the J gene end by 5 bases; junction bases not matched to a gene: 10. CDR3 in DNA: TGTGCCAGCAGTCCGTCGACAGGGGGAATCGACGAGCAGTACTTC. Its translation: CASSPSTGGIDEQYF.

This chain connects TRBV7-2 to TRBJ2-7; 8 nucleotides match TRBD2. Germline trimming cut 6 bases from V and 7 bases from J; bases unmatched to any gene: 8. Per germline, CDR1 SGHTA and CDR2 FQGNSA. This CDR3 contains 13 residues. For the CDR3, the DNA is TGTGCCAGCAGTACTACTAGACTAGCGGAGCAGTACTTC. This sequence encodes CASSTTRLAEQYF.

CDR3 protein: CASTSSYEQYF. CDR3 DNA sequence: TGTGCCAGCACTAGCTCCTACGAGCAGTACTTC. The gene calls are TRBV28 and TRBJ2-7; D is unresolved. The CDR3 has 11 amino acids. Trimming pared 7 bases from V and 0 bases from J, leaving 4 bases between. In germline, CDR1 is MDHEN, CDR2 SYDVKM.

CDR3 nucleotides: TGCGCCAGCGGGGATCCGGGACAGTTCTACGAGCAGTACTTC. This codes for CASGDPGQFYEQYF. V and J are TRBV5-1 and TRBJ2-7; 7 bases line up with TRBD1. V was clipped by 7 bases and J by 3 bases; unmatched bases: 10. The CDR3 sequence is 14 residues long. Germline V lookup: CDR1 SGHRS, CDR2 YFSETQ.

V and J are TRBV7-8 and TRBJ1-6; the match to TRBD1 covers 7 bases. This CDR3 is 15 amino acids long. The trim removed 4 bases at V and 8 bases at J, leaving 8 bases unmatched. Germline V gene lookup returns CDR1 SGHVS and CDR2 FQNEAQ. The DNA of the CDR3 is TGTGCCAGCAGCTCCGTTAGGGGGCGAGATTCACCCCTCCACTTT. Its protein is CASSSVRGRDSPLHF.

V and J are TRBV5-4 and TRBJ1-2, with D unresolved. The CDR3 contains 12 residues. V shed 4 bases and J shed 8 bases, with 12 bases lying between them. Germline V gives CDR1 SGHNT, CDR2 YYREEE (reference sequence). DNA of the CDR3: TGTGCCAGCAGCCTCCCTGCCCGGGGCTACACCTTC. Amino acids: CASSLPARGYTF.

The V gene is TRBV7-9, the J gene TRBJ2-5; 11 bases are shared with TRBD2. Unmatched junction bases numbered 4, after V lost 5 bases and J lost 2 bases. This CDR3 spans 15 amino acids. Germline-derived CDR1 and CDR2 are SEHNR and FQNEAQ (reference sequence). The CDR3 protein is CASSRLAGPQETQYF. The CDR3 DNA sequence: TGTGCCAGCAGCCGACTAGCGGGACCTCAAGAGACCCAGTACTTC.

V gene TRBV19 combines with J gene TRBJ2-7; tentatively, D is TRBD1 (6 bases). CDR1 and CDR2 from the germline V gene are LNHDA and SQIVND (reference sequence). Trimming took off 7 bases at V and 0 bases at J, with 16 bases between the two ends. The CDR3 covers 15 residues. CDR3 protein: CASMAGASVSYEQYF. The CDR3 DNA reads TGTGCCAGTATGGCAGGGGCATCTGTCTCCTACGAGCAGTACTTC.

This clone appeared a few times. Here the CDR3 reads CASSVTGTSYNEQFF. In DNA form, the CDR3 reads TGCGCCAGCAGCGTAACCGGGACATCATACAATGAGCAGTTCTTC. The chain joins TRBV5-1 to TRBJ2-1; possibly TRBD1 for D (6 bases). Germline loops: CDR1 SGHRS, CDR2 YFSETQ. There are 15 residues in the CDR3. Trimming left V 4 bases short and J 4 bases short, with 15 bases between.

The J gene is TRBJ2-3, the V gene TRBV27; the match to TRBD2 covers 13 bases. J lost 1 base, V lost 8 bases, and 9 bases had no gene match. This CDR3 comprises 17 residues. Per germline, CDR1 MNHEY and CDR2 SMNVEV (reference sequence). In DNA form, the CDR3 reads TGTGCCAGCCAGACCTTACTAGCGGGGGGGGGCACAGATACGCAGTATTTT. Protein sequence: CASQTLLAGGGTDTQYF.

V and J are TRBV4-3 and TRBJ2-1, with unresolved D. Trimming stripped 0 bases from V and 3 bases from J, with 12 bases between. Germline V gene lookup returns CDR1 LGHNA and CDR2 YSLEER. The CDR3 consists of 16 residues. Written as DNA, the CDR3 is TGCGCCAGCAGCCAAGAGTCAGGTTTACTCTACAATGAGCAGTTCTTC. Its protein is CASSQESGLLYNEQFF.

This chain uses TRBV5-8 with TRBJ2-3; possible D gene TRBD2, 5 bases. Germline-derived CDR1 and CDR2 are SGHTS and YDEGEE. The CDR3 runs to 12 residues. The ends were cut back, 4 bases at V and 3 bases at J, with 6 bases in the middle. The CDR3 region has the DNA TGTGCCAGCAGCCGGGATACAGATACGCAGTATTTT. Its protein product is CASSRDTDTQYF. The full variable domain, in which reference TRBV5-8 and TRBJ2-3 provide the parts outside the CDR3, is EAGVTQSPTHLIKTRGQQATLRCSPISGHTSVYWYQQALGLGLQFLLWYDEGEERNRGNFPPRFSGRQFPNYSSELNVNALELEDSALYLCASSRDTDTQYFGPGTRLTVL.

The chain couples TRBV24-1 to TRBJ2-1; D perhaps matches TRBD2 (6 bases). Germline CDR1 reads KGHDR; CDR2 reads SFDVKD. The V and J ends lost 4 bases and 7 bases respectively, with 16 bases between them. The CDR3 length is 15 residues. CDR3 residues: CATSEPGHAGNEQFF. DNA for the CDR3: TGTGCCACCAGTGAGCCGGGGCATGCGGGGAATGAGCAGTTCTTC.

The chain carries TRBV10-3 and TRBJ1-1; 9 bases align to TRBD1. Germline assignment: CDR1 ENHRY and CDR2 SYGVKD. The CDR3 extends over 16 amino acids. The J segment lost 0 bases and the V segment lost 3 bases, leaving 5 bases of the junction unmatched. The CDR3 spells CAISERDRVLNTEAFF. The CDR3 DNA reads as TGTGCCATCAGTGAAAGGGACAGGGTATTGAACACTGAAGCTTTCTTT.

Written as DNA, the CDR3 is TGTGCCAGCAGCTTGAAGACAGGGGGGTTAACTAATGAAAAACTGTTTTTT. It translates to CASSLKTGGLTNEKLFF. The gene calls are TRBV5-6 and TRBJ1-4, with TRBD1 identical over 9 bases. CDR3 length: 17 amino acids. In germline, CDR1 is SGHDT, CDR2 YYEEEE. V shed 1 base, J shed 1 base, and the junction held 5 bases outside the gene matches.

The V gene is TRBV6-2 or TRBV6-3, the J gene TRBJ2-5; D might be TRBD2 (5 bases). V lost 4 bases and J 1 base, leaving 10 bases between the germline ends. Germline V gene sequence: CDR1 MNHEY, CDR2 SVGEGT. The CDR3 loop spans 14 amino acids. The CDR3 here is CASSFPRVQETQYF. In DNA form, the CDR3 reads TGTGCCAGCAGTTTTCCGAGGGTCCAAGAGACCCAGTACTTC.

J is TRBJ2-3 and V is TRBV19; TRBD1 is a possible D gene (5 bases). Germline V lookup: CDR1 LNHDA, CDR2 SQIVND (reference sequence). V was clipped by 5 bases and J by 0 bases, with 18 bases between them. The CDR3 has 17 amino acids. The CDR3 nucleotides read TGTGCCAGTAGTCCCCCCAGGGCAGGGCCCAGCACAGATACGCAGTATTTT. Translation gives CASSPPRAGPSTDTQYF.

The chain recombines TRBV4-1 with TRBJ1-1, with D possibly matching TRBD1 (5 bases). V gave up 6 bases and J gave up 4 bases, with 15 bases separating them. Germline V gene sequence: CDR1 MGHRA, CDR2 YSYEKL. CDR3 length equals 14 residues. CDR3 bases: TGCGCCAGCAGGGGGGGGTTAAAGGGCACTGAAGCTTTCTTT. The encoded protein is CASRGGLKGTEAFF.